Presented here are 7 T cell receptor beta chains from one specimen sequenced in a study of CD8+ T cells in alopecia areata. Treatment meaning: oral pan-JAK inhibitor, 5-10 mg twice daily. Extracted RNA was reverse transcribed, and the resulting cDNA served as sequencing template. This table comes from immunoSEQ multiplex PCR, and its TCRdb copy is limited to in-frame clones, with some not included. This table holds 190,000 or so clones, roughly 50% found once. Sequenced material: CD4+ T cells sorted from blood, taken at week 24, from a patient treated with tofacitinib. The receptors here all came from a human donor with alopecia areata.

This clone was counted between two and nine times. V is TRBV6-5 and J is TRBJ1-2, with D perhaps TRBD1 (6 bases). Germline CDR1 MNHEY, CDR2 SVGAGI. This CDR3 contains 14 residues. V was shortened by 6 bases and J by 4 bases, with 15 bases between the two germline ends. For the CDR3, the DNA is TGTGCCAGCAGCCCCGGCCCGGACAGCTATGGCTACACCTTC. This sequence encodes CASSPGPDSYGYTF.

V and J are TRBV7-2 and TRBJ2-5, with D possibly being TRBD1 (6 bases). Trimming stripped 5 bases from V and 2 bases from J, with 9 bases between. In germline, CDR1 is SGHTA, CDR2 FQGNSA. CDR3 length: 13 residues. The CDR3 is CASSRGQQETQYF. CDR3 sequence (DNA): TGTGCCAGCAGCCGAGGACAGCAAGAGACCCAGTACTTC.

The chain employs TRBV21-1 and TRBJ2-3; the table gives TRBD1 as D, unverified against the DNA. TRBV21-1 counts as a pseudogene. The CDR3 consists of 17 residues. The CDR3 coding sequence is TGTGCCAGCAGCAACCCCGGACAACTCGCCCCACTGGATACGCAGTATTTT. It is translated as CASSNPGQLAPLDTQYF.

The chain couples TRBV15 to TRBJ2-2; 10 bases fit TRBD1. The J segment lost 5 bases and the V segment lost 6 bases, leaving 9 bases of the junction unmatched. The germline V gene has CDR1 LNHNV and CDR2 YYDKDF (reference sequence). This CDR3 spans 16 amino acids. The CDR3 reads CATRNPGQGNTGELFF. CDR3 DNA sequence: TGTGCCACCAGGAACCCGGGACAGGGGAATACCGGGGAGCTGTTTTTT.

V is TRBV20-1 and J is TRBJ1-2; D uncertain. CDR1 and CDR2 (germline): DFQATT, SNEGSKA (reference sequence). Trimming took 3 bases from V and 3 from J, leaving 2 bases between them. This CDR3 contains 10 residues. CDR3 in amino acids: CSASDYGYTF. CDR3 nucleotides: TGCAGTGCTAGTGACTATGGCTACACCTTC.

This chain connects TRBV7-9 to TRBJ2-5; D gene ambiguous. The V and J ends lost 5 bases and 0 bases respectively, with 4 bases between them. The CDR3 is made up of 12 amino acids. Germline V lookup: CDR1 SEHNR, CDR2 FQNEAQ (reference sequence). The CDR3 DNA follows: TGTGCCAGCAGCATGTACCAAGAGACCCAGTACTTC. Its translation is CASSMYQETQYF.

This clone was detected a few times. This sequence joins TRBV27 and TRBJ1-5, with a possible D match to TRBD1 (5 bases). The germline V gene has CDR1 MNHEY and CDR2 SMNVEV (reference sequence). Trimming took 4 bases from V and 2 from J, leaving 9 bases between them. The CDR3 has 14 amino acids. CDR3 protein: CASSYQGGNQPQHF. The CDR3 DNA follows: TGTGCCAGCAGTTACCAGGGCGGCAATCAGCCCCAGCATTTT.